This is a list of T cell receptor beta chains from one sample in a study of cytotoxic CD8 clonotypes in ibrutinib-treated CLL. Generated by immunoSEQ multiplex PCR, the TCRdb table keeps only in-frame clones and is missing some. Of about 150,000 clones in the sample, 76% are singletons; the top ten hold 4.5% to 6.5%. The specimen comprised PBMCs, sampled after 24 months of ibrutinib treatment. These receptors were taken from a human donor with chronic lymphocytic leukemia. Each CDR3 is given with its conserved first and last residue. The D gene is left open where the match is weak. Clone size, where shown, is once, few, many, or a class for clones that have expanded.

v_gene	d_gene	abundance	j_gene	CDR3nt	CDR3aa
TRBV19	TRBD1	NA	TRBJ1-5	TGTGCCAGCAGGACAGGGGGCACCTATAGCAATCAGCCCCAGCATTTT	CASRTGGTYSNQPQHF
TRBV28	NA	NA	TRBJ1-1	TGTGCCAGCAGTTACTCAGGACTGACGAACACTGAAGCTTTCTTT	CASSYSGLTNTEAFF
TRBV9	TRBD2	NA	TRBJ2-1	TGTGCCAGCAGCGTAGCTAGCGGGAGCCCTCCTCCCTACAATGAGCAGTTCTTC	CASSVASGSPPPYNEQFF
TRBV29-1	TRBD1	NA	TRBJ1-2	TGCAGCGTTGAAGAGGGGACAGGCCGGAGCTACACCTTC	CSVEEGTGRSYTF
TRBV9	NA	many	TRBJ1-5	TGTGCCAGCAGCGTAGGGTTTAATCAGCCCCAGCATTTT	CASSVGFNQPQHF
TRBV5-6	TRBD1	few	TRBJ1-5	TGTGCCAGCAGCTTGGGGGGACAGGGCATGCCCCAGCATTTT	CASSLGGQGMPQHF
TRBV28	TRBD1	NA	TRBJ1-5	TGTGCCAGCACAACCGGGCAGGGGGCCGGGCAGCCCCAGCATTTT	CASTTGQGAGQPQHF
TRBV10-3	NA	NA	TRBJ2-1	TGTGCCATCACCCCGACTGGCAATGAGCAGTTCTTC	CAITPTGNEQFF
TRBV6-5	NA	NA	TRBJ1-2	TGTGCCAGCAGTTACCATAACTATGGCTACACCTTC	CASSYHNYGYTF
TRBV15	TRBD1	NA	TRBJ2-7	TGTGCCACCAGCCGACGGACAGGGGGACTGGACGAGCAGTACTTC	CATSRRTGGLDEQYF
TRBV4-2	TRBD2	few	TRBJ2-5	TGTGCCAGCAGCCAAGAAAGGCGGGGGGAGACCCAGTACTTC	CASSQERRGETQYF
TRBV6-6	NA	once	TRBJ2-7	TGTGCCAGCAGTACGTCCTACGAGCAGTACTTC	CASSTSYEQYF
TRBV28	NA	NA	TRBJ1-2	TGTGCCAGCAGTCAAGTGGGGGGTTCTTACTATGGCTACACCTTC	CASSQVGGSYYGYTF
TRBV6-1	NA	NA	TRBJ1-2	TGTGCCACCACTCGGTCAGGGGAGGGTGGCTACACCTTC	CATTRSGEGGYTF
TRBV5-1	TRBD2	NA	TRBJ2-1	TGCGCCAGCAGCTTGTACGGCGGGGGGGCCCCAAATGAGCAGTTCTTC	CASSLYGGGAPNEQFF
TRBV6-5	NA	few	TRBJ1-5	TGTGCCAGCAGTTACTCGGGCAGTCGCAATCAGCCCCAGCATTTT	CASSYSGSRNQPQHF
TRBV7-3	NA	NA	TRBJ2-1	TGTGCCAGCAGCTTAAGTCCAGCTGGCGAGCAGTTCTTC	CASSLSPAGEQFF
TRBV9	NA	NA	TRBJ2-6	TGTGCCAGCAGCGTAGAGGGGTCTGGGGCCAACGTCCTGACTTTC	CASSVEGSGANVLTF
TRBV30	NA	NA	TRBJ1-1	TGTGCCTGGAGTGTGGGTGGCGGGGGAAGGGCTGAAGCTTTCTTT	CAWSVGGGGRAEAFF
TRBV5-1	NA	NA	TRBJ1-1	TGCGCCAGCAGCTTGCTCCCAGACACTGAAGCTTTCTTT	CASSLLPDTEAFF
TRBV7-9	TRBD1	NA	TRBJ1-4	TGTGCCAGCAGCCTTATTGGGACCGGGACAGTAGGAGGGGAAAAACTGTTTTTT	CASSLIGTGTVGGEKLFF
TRBV6-5	NA	NA	TRBJ2-7	TGTGCCAGCAGTTACTCGAGAGGCCTCTCCTACGAGCAGTACTTC	CASSYSRGLSYEQYF
TRBV10-3	TRBD1	NA	TRBJ1-2	TGTGCCATCAGTGATTGGACAGGGGGCTATGGCTACACCTTC	CAISDWTGGYGYTF
TRBV28	NA	few	TRBJ1-5	TGTGCCAGCACCTCAGGGGAGCAGCCCCAGCATTTT	CASTSGEQPQHF
TRBV30	TRBD1	NA	TRBJ2-1	TGTGCCTGGGATCCGGACAGGGGACTGGGAAATGAGCAGTTCTTC	CAWDPDRGLGNEQFF
TRBV27	NA	NA	TRBJ2-1	TGTGCCAGCAGTTTCAAGAGTGGGGCCCCTAATGAGCAGTTCTTC	CASSFKSGAPNEQFF
TRBV18	NA	NA	TRBJ1-4	TGTGCCAGCTCACCACTCCCGGGACAACCGAATGAAAAACTGTTTTTT	CASSPLPGQPNEKLFF
TRBV28	NA	NA	TRBJ1-2	TGTGCCAGCAGGGTACAGGTGGGGGCCAACTATGGCTACACCTTC	CASRVQVGANYGYTF
TRBV6-5	TRBD2	once	TRBJ2-1	TGTGCCAGCAGTCCGGGGGGGGAAGCATTGAATGAGCAGTTCTTC	CASSPGGEALNEQFF
TRBV11-1	NA	NA	TRBJ1-1	TGTGCCAGCAGCTTAAGAAATACCTCAGCTTTCTTT	CASSLRNTSAFF
TRBV6-5	TRBD1	NA	TRBJ1-1	TGTGCCAGCAGTTACGGACAGGACACTGAAGCTTTCTTT	CASSYGQDTEAFF
TRBV19	NA	once	TRBJ1-4	TGTGCCAGTCTAGGTAATGAAAAACTGTTTTTT	CASLGNEKLFF
TRBV30	TRBD1	NA	TRBJ1-4	TGTGCCTGGAGCGGGACAGGGGCCCCTGAAAAACTGTTTTTT	CAWSGTGAPEKLFF
TRBV28	NA	NA	TRBJ1-2	TGTGCCAGCAGTTTGATGTGGACAGACGCACATGAAAACTATGGCTACACCTTC	CASSLMWTDAHENYGYTF
TRBV28	NA	once	TRBJ1-1	TGTGCCAGCAGCCTAGACATTGAAGCTTTCTTT	CASSLDIEAFF
TRBV30	NA	NA	TRBJ1-5	TGTGCCTGGAGTGTATTCCGGGCAGAACTCCAGCCCCAGCATTTT	CAWSVFRAELQPQHF
TRBV11-1	NA	NA	TRBJ2-7	TGTGCCAGCAGCGAACGAGGCGGGCAGTACTTC	CASSERGGQYF
TRBV19	NA	NA	TRBJ1-3	TGTGCCAGTACCCCCGGCCGCACGAACACCATATATTTT	CASTPGRTNTIYF
TRBV7-7	TRBD1	NA	TRBJ2-1	TGTGCTAGCAGCCCCCTTCCCGGGGACAGCTCGTACAATGAGCAGTTCTTC	CASSPLPGDSSYNEQFF
TRBV11-2	TRBD1	NA	TRBJ2-7	TGTGCCAGCAGCCCCCCGGGACAGGGGGCCTACGAGCAGTACTTC	CASSPPGQGAYEQYF
TRBV20-1	NA	NA	TRBJ2-7	TGCAGTGCTAAGGGGGGAGACGAGCAGTACTTC	CSAKGGDEQYF
TRBV6-5	NA	NA	TRBJ2-7	TGTGCCAGCAGTTACTCGTGGAGACAGATCTACGAGCAGTACTTC	CASSYSWRQIYEQYF
TRBV28	TRBD1	many	TRBJ1-2	TGTGCCAGCCAGGCCACAGGGGCCTATGGCTACACCTTC	CASQATGAYGYTF
TRBV7-9	TRBD1	NA	TRBJ1-2	TGTGCCAGCAGCTTAGCGGGACAGGGGGTCGGTGGCTACACCTTC	CASSLAGQGVGGYTF
TRBV20-1	NA	once	TRBJ1-4	TGCAGTGCTAGGTATAATGAAAAACTGTTTTTT	CSARYNEKLFF
TRBV30	NA	NA	TRBJ2-7	TGTGCCTGGAGTCAGGGGCGTGGGTACGAGCAGTACTTC	CAWSQGRGYEQYF
TRBV20-1	NA	once	TRBJ2-7	TGCAGTGCCCCGGGGGTCTACGAGCAGTACTTC	CSAPGVYEQYF
TRBV7-2	NA	NA	TRBJ2-7	TGTGCCAGCAGCTCACGACCGGTAAAGGGGGAGCAGTACTTC	CASSSRPVKGEQYF